This record concerns one TCR beta chain sequence. Its antigen target is currently unknown. The record has no base qualities; no much larger clone is one base away. This sample was included in a study of blood T cell repertoires in COVID-19 (dated by TCRdb to the early 2020s). Regarding the complete study: Collaborator samples came from the United States, Italy and Spain and covered acute and convalescent phases of COVID-19. The material from the prospective study consisted of cDNA or gDNA derived from T cells, B-cell-depleted T cells, or PBMCs. Deeply sampled blood TCRbeta repertoires from subjects exposed to, actively infected with, or recovered from COVID-19 were included in the dataset. A freely available public database, intended as a resource for researchers studying the immune response to SARS-CoV-2, is where the repertoires were released. The samples were drawn from two sources: the first 160 participants of the ongoing ImmuneRACE study, and about 1,300 subjects contributed by 6 global collaborators. The sample metadata nearly always contained a de-identified subject ID, COVID-19 status, age in years and sex. HLA class I and class II types, where available, came from metadata supplied by the sample provider rather than from assay-based typing.

Participants in the prospective study were enrolled through a virtual design, were aged roughly 18 to 100 years, and lived in 24 United States geographic areas. In the prospective study, participants were assigned to cohorts based on the clinical history participants reported in a screening survey and a study questionnaire. Exposed participants had been in contact, within 2 weeks of entering the study, with a person who had a PCR-confirmed or clinician-diagnosed case of COVID-19. In the prospective study, mobile phlebotomists collected whole blood, serum and a nasopharyngeal or oropharyngeal swab from each participant. Prospective study participants could optionally give additional blood draws and questionnaires over an approximately two-month period. Prospective study blood samples were shipped either frozen or at room temperature before DNA extraction. The trim is 0 bases for V and 7 bases for J, with a gap of 13 bases between the germline ends. Reading from cysteine to phenylalanine, the CDR3 counts 15 amino acids. The sequence is cut down to CDR3 DNA, 45 bases in frame from base 1. Sequences LNHDA (CDR1) and SQIVND (CDR2) are obtained from the germline V gene (reference sequence).

TCRbeta CDR3 regions were amplified from genomic DNA using the immunoSEQ Assay, a bias-controlled multiplex PCR. As for the original processing: Nucleated cell counts per sample were estimated from amplification of reference gene primers within the assay. To quantify the absolute abundance of each unique TCRbeta CDR3 rearrangement, sequence reads were collapsed and filtered. For each sample, productive Simpson clonality was calculated as the square root of Simpson's diversity index across productive rearrangements. TCRdb retrieved this table from immuneACCESS and kept in-frame rearrangements only. Not all clones are present; in checked studies, unresolved V genes account for under half, and no reason is known for the remainder. That table supplies the V and J calls and clone size; D and trimming were determined from the DNA. The sample includes more than 250,000 clones, with roughly four fifths observed a single time. The ten largest clones add up to 5% of the sample.

Beyond this particular receptor, the publication reports: Clinical and demographic metadata were provided uncurated, with the amount varying by source and participant.

This chain is built from TRBV19 and TRBJ1-5; too little of a D gene remains to name it. Sample: PBMCs or T cells enriched from blood (not recorded which). This clonotype was sampled from a man aged 35 to 55 who had been exposed to COVID-19. In nucleotide form, the sequence is TGTGCCAGTAGTATAGATAGAGGGTTCCGGCAGCCCCAGCATTTT. Protein translation: CASSIDRGFRQPQHF.